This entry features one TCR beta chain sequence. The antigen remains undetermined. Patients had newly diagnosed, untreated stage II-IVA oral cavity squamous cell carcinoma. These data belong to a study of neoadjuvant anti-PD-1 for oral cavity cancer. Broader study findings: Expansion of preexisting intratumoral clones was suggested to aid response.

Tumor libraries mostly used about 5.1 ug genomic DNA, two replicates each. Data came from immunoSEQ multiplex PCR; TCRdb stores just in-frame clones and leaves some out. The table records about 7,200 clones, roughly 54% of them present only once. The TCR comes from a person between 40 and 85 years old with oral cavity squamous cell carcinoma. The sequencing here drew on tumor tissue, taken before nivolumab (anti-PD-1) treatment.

The CDR3 coding sequence is TGTGCCTGGAGTCTCGGGACAGTCTATGGCTACACCTTC. It codes for CAWSLGTVYGYTF. The rearrangement joins TRBV30 to TRBJ1-2, with 7 bases identical to TRBD1. The CDR3 is 13 amino acids. Germline V gene data show CDR1 as GTSNPN and CDR2 as SVGIG (reference sequence). V gave up 2 bases and J gave up 4 bases; unmatched junction bases: 4.